A single sample gave rise to the 9 T cell receptor beta chains below, sequenced in a study of blood T cells in healthy people across ages. The second PCR ran about 6 to 11 cycles with a sample-barcoded 5' primer and J-beta primers. TCRdb itself ran the 5' RACE reads through MiXCR, one entry per CDR3 protein. In the table there are 1.5 million to 2 million distinct CDR3 sequences, about 28% of which are singletons. The source material was blood. These receptors were collected from a woman in her 30s in good health.

The rearrangement uses TRBV4-3 and TRBJ2-1; D uncertain. V shed 4 bases and J shed 6 bases, with 16 bases lying between them. The length of the CDR3 is 15 residues. The germline V gene has CDR1 LGHNA and CDR2 YSLEER. The CDR3 sequence: CASSPQTLSGNEQFF. CDR3 sequence (DNA): TGCGCCAGCAGCCCTCAGACTCTGTCCGGCAATGAGCAGTTCTTC.

The chain is built from TRBV7-2 and TRBJ2-4, with D maybe TRBD2 (6 bases). CDR3 length equals 18 residues. CDR1 SGHTA and CDR2 FQGNSA come from the germline V gene. The V end lost 3 bases, the J end lost 0 bases, and 18 bases lay between the germline ends. CDR3 coding DNA: TGTGCCAGCAGCTTTAGCGGTTCAGCCGTCCGAGCCAAAAACATTCAGTACTTC. Its protein product is CASSFSGSAVRAKNIQYF. Using reference TRBV7-2 and TRBJ2-4 for the parts outside the CDR3, the full variable domain is GAGVSQSPSNKVTEKGKDVELRCDPISGHTALYWYRQSLGQGLEFLIYFQGNSAPDKSGLPSDRFSAERTGGSVSTLTIQRTQQEDSAVYLCASSFSGSAVRAKNIQYFGAGTRLSVL.

The chain links TRBV29-1 to TRBJ2-7; D call uncertain. Trimming removed 7 bases from V and 1 base from J, with 14 bases in between. The germline CDR1 and CDR2 sequences are SQVTM and ANQGSEA. This CDR3 has 13 residues. CDR3 residues: CSAQEFKSYEQYF. CDR3 DNA sequence: TGCAGCGCCCAAGAGTTTAAATCCTACGAGCAGTACTTC.

V gene TRBV9 combines with J gene TRBJ2-3; 11 bases align to TRBD2. V was pared by 2 bases and J by 3 bases, with 5 bases of the junction left unmatched. The germline CDR1 and CDR2 sequences are SGDLS and YYNGEE. The CDR3 is made up of 16 amino acids. CDR3 nucleotide sequence: TGTGCCAGCAGCGTGCATAGCGGGGGGGCAACAGATACGCAGTATTTT. It yields the protein CASSVHSGGATDTQYF.

This clonotype occurred a few times. The chain is built from TRBV10-3 and TRBJ2-5; D unresolved. This CDR3 has 15 residues. The germline gives CDR1 ENHRY, CDR2 SYGVKD. V lost 3 bases, J lost 2 bases, and 13 bases lay in between. CDR3 loop: CAISDPGRPQETQYF. CDR3 bases: TGTGCCATCAGTGACCCTGGGCGCCCTCAAGAGACCCAGTACTTC.

A remark on this clonotype: Given a much more abundant clone one base away, this may be a read error. J is TRBJ2-1 and V is TRBV5-1; D gene uncertain. The CDR3 runs 14 residues. Germline V lookup: CDR1 SGHRS, CDR2 YFSETQ. The CDR3 sequence: CASGLAGIINEQFF. For the CDR3, the DNA is TGCGCCAGCGGCTTGGCAGGTATCATCAATGAGCAGTTCTTC.

This clonotype was counted a single time. The J gene is TRBJ1-1, the V gene TRBV6-2 or TRBV6-3; TRBD1 aligns across 8 bases. The length of the CDR3 is 16 residues. With V trimmed by 6 bases and J by 1 base, 10 bases remained unmatched. CDR1 MNHEY and CDR2 SVGEGT come from the germline V gene. This chain's CDR3 is CASRRTQGTGNTEAFF. CDR3 nucleotide sequence: TGTGCCAGCAGACGCACTCAAGGGACAGGGAACACTGAAGCTTTCTTT.

The V call is TRBV28, the J call TRBJ1-2; perhaps TRBD1 as D (5 bases). This CDR3 is built from 12 residues. In germline, CDR1 is MDHEN, CDR2 SYDVKM. The V end was cut by 7 bases, the J end by 4 bases, with 10 bases between. This CDR3 reads CASNLQAYGYTF. The CDR3 nucleotides read TGTGCCAGCAACTTACAGGCCTATGGCTACACCTTC.

V and J are TRBV6-6 and TRBJ2-3, with no clear D. The CDR3 has 14 amino acids. In germline, CDR1 is MNHNY, CDR2 SVGAGI (reference sequence). Trimming took 6 bases from V and 4 from J, leaving 14 bases between them. For the CDR3, the DNA is TGTGCCAGCAGCGAAGTGGGTTCGGCAGATACGCAGTATTTT. This translates into CASSEVGSADTQYF.